This T cell receptor beta chain was retrieved from a study of T-cell reconstitution after alpha-beta-depleted transplantation in children. The TCRbeta library incorporated unique molecular identifiers. TCRdb reprocessed the PCR reads with MiXCR, giving one entry per CDR3 protein. The data contain hundreds of thousands of distinct CDR3 sequences, over 10% of them singletons. The CDR3 runs 15 residues. Germline-derived CDR1 and CDR2 are DFQATT and SNEGSKA (reference sequence). Sequencing was performed on PBMCs, mostly from graft donor cells, taken 360 days after TCRalphabeta/CD19-depleted stem cell transplant. The chain carries TRBV20-1 and TRBJ2-7; the match to TRBD1 covers 10 bases. This TCR came from a male patient under 18 who had a stem cell transplant for acute myeloid leukemia, so the T cells may come from the graft donor. In nucleotides, the CDR3 is TGCAGCTGGAGCCAGGACAGGGGGGTCTCCTACGAGCAGTACTTC. This encodes CSWSQDRGVSYEQYF.